The table lists the clone carrying this T cell receptor beta chain with a few counts. This CDR3 is built from 13 residues. V gave up 3 bases and J gave up 6 bases; unmatched junction bases: 2. Germline V gene lookup returns CDR1 SGHTS and CDR2 YDEGEE. This table comes from immunoSEQ multiplex PCR, and its TCRdb copy is limited to in-frame clones, with some not included. The profile shows under 200,000 clones, 82% of them singletons. The data stem from a study of blood T cell repertoires in COVID-19. The chain uses TRBV5-8 and TRBJ1-5, with 8 nucleotides matching TRBD1. This TCR came from a man aged 60 to 69 who had recovered from COVID-19. What was sequenced was PBMCs or T cells enriched from blood (not recorded which). This CDR3 is CASSYDRGQPQHF. The CDR3 coding sequence is TGTGCCAGCAGCTACGACAGGGGTCAGCCCCAGCATTTT.